The 16 T cell receptor beta chains below all came from one sample that was sequenced in a study of post-analysis software for immune sequencing data. Findings and caveats of the study: Elevated frequency relative to controls characterized a handful of TRBV segments in patients, TRBV5-6, TRBV5-1 and TRBV20-1 among them.

Antigens for these TCRs are unknown. TCR beta cDNA libraries had unique molecular identifiers. TCRdb passed the PCR reads through MiXCR, listing each CDR3 protein once. The table includes a few hundred thousand distinct CDR3 sequences, around 37% detected once. The sequencing sample was made of blood. The origin of the receptors is a girl under 18 with multiple sclerosis.

The genes are TRBV5-5 and TRBJ2-7; D tentatively reads TRBD1 or TRBD2 (5 bases each). CDR1 is SGHKS, CDR2 YYEKEE, per germline (reference sequence). The CDR3 has 14 residues. The V and J ends lost 4 bases and 2 bases respectively, with 13 bases between them. CDR3 amino acids: CASSDWGMTYEQYF. The CDR3 DNA follows: TGTGCCAGCAGCGATTGGGGGATGACCTACGAGCAGTACTTC.

There are many counts of this clonotype. The chain links TRBV20-1 to TRBJ2-1; 7 bases agree with TRBD2. Germline values: CDR1 DFQATT, CDR2 SNEGSKA (reference sequence). J lost 2 bases, V lost 5 bases, and 3 bases had no gene match. This CDR3 has 13 amino acids. CDR3 sequence reads: CSAGGGAYNEQFF. The CDR3 DNA sequence: TGCAGTGCTGGGGGAGGGGCCTACAATGAGCAGTTCTTC.

In DNA, the CDR3 is TGCGCCAGCAGCCGGTTCAGGGGGCTCATTATGAACACTGAAGCTTTCTTT. The encoded protein is CASSRFRGLIMNTEAFF. This chain connects TRBV4-1 to TRBJ1-1, with 8 nucleotides matching TRBD1. With 4 bases clipped from V and 0 bases from J, the junction kept 10 bases outside the gene matches. Germline V gives CDR1 MGHRA, CDR2 YSYEKL. This CDR3 comprises 17 residues.

The V and J genes are TRBV5-1 and TRBJ2-3, with D maybe TRBD2 (6 bases). The CDR3 sequence is 15 residues long. CDR1 is SGHRS and CDR2 is YFSETQ in the germline V gene. The V end lost 3 bases, the J end lost 5 bases, and 16 bases lay between the germline ends. CDR3 in amino acids: CASSSGGPLEDTQYF. The CDR3 region has the DNA TGCGCCAGCAGCTCCGGGGGACCCTTAGAAGATACGCAGTATTTT.

This clonotype was detected a few times. The chain couples TRBV7-3 to TRBJ2-5; D remains ambiguous. Trimming removed 3 bases at V and 5 bases at J, with 10 bases between. CDR3 length: 13 amino acids. The germline gives CDR1 SGHTA, CDR2 FQGTGA. CDR3 nucleotides: TGTGCCAGCAGCTTCGTTGGAAGTGAGACCCAGTACTTC. It encodes CASSFVGSETQYF.

This sequence joins TRBV9 and TRBJ2-5, with TRBD1 identical over 11 bases. The J call may not be correct, given that the DNA end is closer to TRBJ2-7. CDR1 and CDR2 (germline): SGDLS, YYNGEE. The CDR3 totals 15 residues. The CDR3 sequence is CASSATGTGGYEQYF. CDR3 coding DNA: TGTGCCAGCAGCGCCACCGGGACAGGGGGCTACGAGCAGTACTTC.

This clonotype turned up a few times. The chain carries TRBV12-3 or TRBV12-4 and TRBJ1-2; D call uncertain. With 6 bases removed from V and 8 bases from J, the gap between germline ends came to 16 bases. The CDR3 is 13 residues long. This CDR3 reads CASSSTRLGGYTF. As DNA, the CDR3 is TGTGCCAGCAGCTCTACCAGACTTGGGGGCTACACCTTC.

This clonotype is a singleton in its sample. The chain carries TRBV6-1 and TRBJ2-3, with D possibly matching TRBD1 (5 bases). Germline CDR1 MNHNS, CDR2 SASEGT. The CDR3 sequence is 17 residues long. The V gene lost 1 base and the J gene lost 6 bases, with 20 bases spanning the gap. CDR3 nucleotide sequence: TGTGCCAGCAGTGAAGGCTACCGGGCGCAGGGAATGGATACGCAGTATTTT. This encodes CASSEGYRAQGMDTQYF.

The V gene is TRBV3-1, the J gene TRBJ2-1, with D possibly TRBD2 on 5 matching bases. Germline V gene sequence: CDR1 LGHDT, CDR2 YNNKEL (reference sequence). The CDR3 is 13 residues long. Between the trimmed V and J ends, which lost 4 bases and 8 bases, there was a span of 12 bases. The CDR3 sequence: CASSRTPLHEQFF. CDR3 coding DNA: TGTGCCAGCAGCCGGACTCCTCTACATGAGCAGTTCTTC.

This clonotype has just a few counts. This chain joins TRBV7-9 and TRBJ2-3, with TRBD1 matching over 9 bases. This CDR3 is built from 16 residues. Trimming cost V 5 bases and J 3 bases; bases outside gene matches: 9. CDR1 SEHNR and CDR2 FQNEAQ come from the germline V gene (reference sequence). CDR3 loop: CASSPREGQGTDTQYF. The DNA for the CDR3 is TGTGCCAGCAGCCCTAGGGAGGGACAGGGAACAGATACGCAGTATTTT.

The sample holds a few counts of this clonotype. The CDR3 spells CASSLASQPRTYNEQFF. The CDR3 DNA reads TGTGCCAGCAGCTTGGCCTCACAGCCACGGACCTACAATGAGCAGTTCTTC. V and J are TRBV5-5 and TRBJ2-1; D gene ambiguous. Germline V CDR1 and CDR2: SGHKS, YYEKEE (reference sequence). CDR3 length: 17 amino acids. The V gene lost 0 bases and the J gene lost 2 bases, with 15 bases spanning the gap.

The V and J genes are TRBV6-5 and TRBJ1-4, with TRBD1 identical over 9 bases. The CDR3 runs 15 residues. J was trimmed by 8 bases and V by 3 bases; bases with no gene match: 7. Germline loops: CDR1 MNHEY, CDR2 SVGAGI. The CDR3 is CASSYAGQGGEKLFF. The CDR3 DNA sequence: TGTGCCAGCAGTTATGCGGGACAGGGAGGGGAAAAACTGTTTTTT.

This clonotype appeared a few times. V usage is TRBV6-6 and J usage is TRBJ2-1, with no clear D. V was clipped by 4 bases and J by 8 bases, with 6 bases between them. Germline assignment: CDR1 MNHNY and CDR2 SVGAGI (reference sequence). The CDR3 has 11 amino acids. CDR3 in amino acids: CASSFQHEQFF. Here the CDR3 DNA reads TGTGCCAGCAGTTTCCAACATGAGCAGTTCTTC.

This chain links TRBV11-3 with TRBJ2-3, with D possibly matching TRBD2 (5 bases). V lost 0 bases to trimming and J lost 6 bases, with 19 bases between them. The germline CDR1 and CDR2 sequences are SGHNT and YENEEA. The CDR3 runs 17 residues. Written as DNA, the CDR3 is TGTGCCAGCAGCTTAGATCGGGATAGCCCACCGGCGGATACGCAGTATTTT. Translated, it gives CASSLDRDSPPADTQYF.

A remark on this clonotype: A much larger clone is a single base away; this may be a read error. The chain carries TRBV6-5 and TRBJ2-7, with D tentatively TRBD1 (5 bases). The CDR3 runs to 15 residues. CDR1 MNHEY and CDR2 SVGAGI come from the germline V gene. CDR3 nucleotide sequence: TGTGCCAGCAGTTCACACATTGACAGCTCCTGCGAGCAGTACTTC. Encoded protein: CASSSHIDSSCEQYF.

This rearrangement joins TRBV27 to TRBJ2-3, with D unresolved. Germline V gene sequence: CDR1 MNHEY, CDR2 SMNVEV (reference sequence). CDR3 length: 14 amino acids. Deletions cut 5 bases from V and 2 bases from J, with 11 bases between. The CDR3 here is CASSVKESTDTQYF. Written as DNA, the CDR3 is TGTGCCAGCAGTGTGAAGGAATCCACAGATACGCAGTATTTT.